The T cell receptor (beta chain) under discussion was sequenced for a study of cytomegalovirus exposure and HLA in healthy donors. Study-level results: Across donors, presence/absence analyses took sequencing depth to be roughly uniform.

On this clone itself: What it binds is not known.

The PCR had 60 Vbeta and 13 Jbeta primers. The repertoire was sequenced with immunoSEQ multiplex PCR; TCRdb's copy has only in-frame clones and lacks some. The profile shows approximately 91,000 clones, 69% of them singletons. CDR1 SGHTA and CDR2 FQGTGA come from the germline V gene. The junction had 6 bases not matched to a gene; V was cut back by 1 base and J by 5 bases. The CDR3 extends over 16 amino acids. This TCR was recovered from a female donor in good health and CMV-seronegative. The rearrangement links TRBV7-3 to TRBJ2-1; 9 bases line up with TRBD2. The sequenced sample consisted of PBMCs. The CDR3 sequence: CASSLISTSGNNEQFF. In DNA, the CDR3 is TGTGCCAGCAGCTTAATCTCGACTAGCGGTAACAATGAGCAGTTCTTC.